These T cell receptor beta chains were read from a single sample in a study of CD8 T cells in ankylosing spondylitis. TCRdb used MiXCR to reprocess the 5' RACE reads, holding one entry per CDR3 protein. The table shows about 440,000 distinct CDR3 sequences, with more than 15% occurring only once. Source material: blood, either unsorted or a sorted T cell fraction (not recorded which). All receptors come from a male donor with ankylosing spondylitis. The CDR3 runs from the conserved cysteine through the conserved F or W. The D gene is left open where the match is weak. Part of the rows lack a size; the others show once, few, many or a class for expanded clones.

clone_size,j_call,v_call,d_call,cdr3_nt,cdr3_aa
few,TRBJ2-3,TRBV7-8,TRBD2,TGTGCCAGCAGCCCGGGGTTGCGCGGGGGGATTACAGATACGCAGTATTTT,CASSPGLRGGITDTQYF
few,TRBJ1-2,TRBV7-9,TRBD1,TGTGCCAGCAGCTTAGGGGACAGGTTGAATGGCTACACCTTC,CASSLGDRLNGYTF
few,TRBJ2-5,TRBV5-1,TRBD2,TGCGCCAGCAGCTGGGGGGGAGGAGAGACCCAGTACTTC,CASSWGGGETQYF
few,TRBJ1-3,TRBV4-2,.,TGTGCCAGCAGCCAAGGTCCCCAGTCGGACGTCTCTGGAAACACCATATATTTT,CASSQGPQSDVSGNTIYF
.,TRBJ2-2,TRBV4-3,TRBD2,TGCGCCAGCAGCCCCGGACTAGCGGGATTGACCGGGGAGCTGTTTTTT,CASSPGLAGLTGELFF
.,TRBJ1-2,TRBV30,.,TGTGCCTGGAGTGCCGAACTCCCCCCAGTAGGTGGCTACACCTTC,CAWSAELPPVGGYTF
.,TRBJ2-7,TRBV28,TRBD2,TGTGCCAGCAGTTCGGGACTAGCGGGAGCAAGGGACTTC,CASSSGLAGARDF
few,TRBJ1-2,TRBV5-6,.,TGTGCCAGCAGCTTGGTTGATGGCTACACCTTC,CASSLVDGYTF
.,TRBJ2-1,TRBV20-1,TRBD1,TGCAGTGCTCCCCCCCGACAGGGGGCGGGATACAATGAGCAGTTCTTC,CSAPPRQGAGYNEQFF
few,TRBJ2-1,TRBV5-1,.,TGCGCCAGCAGCTACGGAGAATTAATTGAGCAGTTCTTC,CASSYGELIEQFF
.,TRBJ2-3,TRBV7-9,.,TGTGCCAGCAGCCCCCGAGGGGTGGGCACAGATACGCAGTATTTT,CASSPRGVGTDTQYF
.,TRBJ2-3,TRBV11-2,.,TGTGCCAGCGGAAGGGCGGCCTTGGATACGCAGTATTTT,CASGRAALDTQYF
.,TRBJ1-1,TRBV20-1,.,TGCAGTGCTAGAGATGATGGGCGGAAGAACACTGAAGCTTTCTTT,CSARDDGRKNTEAFF
.,TRBJ2-1,TRBV20-1,.,TGCAGTGCCCAAAGGAATGAGCAGTTCTTC,CSAQRNEQFF
.,TRBJ2-2,TRBV29-1,TRBD1,TGCAGCGTTGAAAAAGGGGGCGCGTTCGCCAAGGACGGGGAGCTGTTTTTT,CSVEKGGAFAKDGELFF
.,TRBJ2-1,TRBV3-1,TRBD1,TGTGCCAGCAGCTACATCGACAGGGGGCATCTCTACAATGAGCAGTTCTTC,CASSYIDRGHLYNEQFF
.,TRBJ1-1,TRBV15,.,TGTGCCACCGGCCGGGAAAGCCTAATGAACACTGAAGCTTTCTTT,CATGRESLMNTEAFF
few,TRBJ2-7,TRBV3-1,.,TGTGCCAGCAGAATGACAGGCTACTCCTACGAGCAGTACTTC,CASRMTGYSYEQYF
.,TRBJ2-7,TRBV6-5,.,TGTGCCAGCAGCTACACGGAATACACCGACTCGGGCGAGCAGTACTTC,CASSYTEYTDSGEQYF
many,TRBJ1-5,TRBV5-1,.,TGCGCCAGCAGCGCCGAGGGTGGGAGCAATCAGCCCCAGCATTTT,CASSAEGGSNQPQHF
.,TRBJ2-5,TRBV7-3,.,TGTGCCAGCAGCCCAGGGTCGAGTTACGGGGAGACCCAGTACTTC,CASSPGSSYGETQYF
.,TRBJ2-3,TRBV7-2,.,TGTGCCAGCAGCGTGGGACTCCTGACCGCTAGCACAGATACGCAGTATTTT,CASSVGLLTASTDTQYF
.,TRBJ2-7,TRBV20-1,.,TGCAGTGCGGACACGGATGCCGAGCAGTACTTC,CSADTDAEQYF
few,TRBJ1-2,TRBV7-9,.,TGTGCCAGCAGCTTAGTCCCCCAAGGGACGTTTGGCTACACCTTC,CASSLVPQGTFGYTF
few,TRBJ1-6,TRBV5-1,TRBD1,TGCGCCAGCAGCTTGGCCGACAGGGACTATAATTCACCCCTCCACTTT,CASSLADRDYNSPLHF
many,TRBJ1-1,TRBV28,.,TGTGCCAGCAGTTTAGGAGGGAGCGACACTGAAGCTTTCTTT,CASSLGGSDTEAFF
.,TRBJ2-1,TRBV30,.,TGTGCCGGAGTGTACAGAAGGGGTGAGCAGTTCTTC,CAGVYRRGEQFF
few,TRBJ2-3,TRBV21-1,.,TGTGCCAGCAGCAAAGCGCGGACTAGCGGGAGGACAAGCACAGATACGCAGTATTTT,CASSKARTSGRTSTDTQYF
.,TRBJ1-4,TRBV29-1,TRBD1,TGCAGCGTCAACACAGGGGCCAGCGAAAAACTGTTTTTT,CSVNTGASEKLFF
.,TRBJ2-2,TRBV5-1,TRBD2,TGCGCCAGTAATAGCGGGAGCGGCCCCGGGGAGCTGTTTTTT,CASNSGSGPGELFF
few,TRBJ2-2,TRBV19,.,TGTGCCAGTACCCCAACGTGGGACGTCGGGGAGCTGTTTTTT,CASTPTWDVGELFF
few,TRBJ1-2,TRBV5-1,TRBD1,TGCGCCAGCAGCTTCGACAGGGTGGTCGGCTACACCTTC,CASSFDRVVGYTF
.,TRBJ2-1,TRBV6-2/TRBV6-3,TRBD2,TGTGCCAGCAGTTCGATGCTAGCGGGGGAAGTCGGCTACAATGAGCAGTTCTTC,CASSSMLAGEVGYNEQFF
few,TRBJ1-1,TRBV6-5,.,TGTGCCAGCAGTTACGAGGCAGCCCGGAACACTGAAGCTTTCTTT,CASSYEAARNTEAFF
.,TRBJ2-1,TRBV6-1,.,TGTGCCAGCATCGCGGGGTGGTCCTACAATGAGCAGTTCTTC,CASIAGWSYNEQFF
.,TRBJ1-5,TRBV20-1,.,TGCAGTGCTAGTATCGGGCCTAGCAATCAGCCCCAGCATTTT,CSASIGPSNQPQHF
few,TRBJ2-1,TRBV6-1,.,TGTGCCAGCAGTATCGGGCCTAAGGGGACGCAGTTCTTC,CASSIGPKGTQFF
.,TRBJ2-4,TRBV12-3/TRBV12-4,TRBD2,TGTGCCAGCAGTTCCCGCCCTCTAGCGGGAGAGAAAAAAAACATTCAGTACTTC,CASSSRPLAGEKKNIQYF
few,TRBJ2-1,TRBV30,.,TGTGCCTGGGCGCAGGCGCCCGGGCAGTTCTTC,CAWAQAPGQFF
.,TRBJ1-2,TRBV5-1,TRBD1,TGCGCCAGCAGCTTGGAAACCGGGACAGGGTATGGCTACACCTTC,CASSLETGTGYGYTF
.,TRBJ1-1,TRBV20-1,.,TGCAGTGCGGCGCCGACGGGCACTGAAGCTTTCTTT,CSAAPTGTEAFF
.,TRBJ2-2,TRBV7-8,.,TGTGCCAGCAGCTTCCGCGGGGGCCCCGCGAACACCGGGGAGCTGTTTTTT,CASSFRGGPANTGELFF
.,TRBJ1-2,TRBV12-3/TRBV12-4,TRBD1,TGTGCCAGCAGTCTACAGGGGGCGAGGGGCTACACCTTC,CASSLQGARGYTF
.,TRBJ2-1,TRBV4-3,TRBD1,TGCGCCAGCAGCCAAGATGGGACAGGGTACAACAATGAGCAGTTCTTC,CASSQDGTGYNNEQFF
few,TRBJ1-4,TRBV27,TRBD1,TGTGCCAGCAGTTTATTTAACAGGGGGTCTGAAAAACTGTTTTTT,CASSLFNRGSEKLFF